This is a list of T cell receptor beta chains from one sample in a study of blood T cell repertoires in COVID-19. Here immunoSEQ multiplex PCR was the method, and the copy in TCRdb shows in-frame clones only, minus some. The repertoire holds some 100,000 clones, with 60% to 85% as singletons. Material for sequencing was peripheral blood. The source is a human donor in a cohort sampled during active or convalescent COVID-19. Each CDR3 is given with its conserved first and last residue. D genes are given only for firm matches. Rows may omit the clone size; those that give it use once, few, many or a size class.

. | TRBJ1-1 | . | TRBV6-2/TRBV6-3 | TGTGCCAGCAGTTCCCAACAGGTCGTTTACACTGAAGCTTTCTTT | CASSSQQVVYTEAFF
. | TRBJ2-1 | . | TRBV7-3 | TGTGCCAGCAGCGACGCCATCAACCCGGGTGAGCAGTTCTTC | CASSDAINPGEQFF
. | TRBJ2-2 | . | TRBV9 | TGTGCCAGCAGCAGAGATAGGGAGCTGTTTTTT | CASSRDRELFF
TRBD1 | TRBJ1-2 | . | TRBV5-4 | TGTGCCAGCAGTATCCGACAGGGTAACTATGGCTACACCTTC | CASSIRQGNYGYTF
. | TRBJ2-1 | . | TRBV24-1 | TGTGCCACCAGTGATTTGGGGAGAAATGAGCAGTTCTTC | CATSDLGRNEQFF
. | TRBJ1-2 | . | TRBV7-2 | TGTGCCAGCAGCTCGACACCTAACTATGGCTACACCTTC | CASSSTPNYGYTF
. | TRBJ1-2 | . | TRBV6-2/TRBV6-3 | TGTGCCAGCAGTCCCAGGGGTCACTATGGCTACACCTTC | CASSPRGHYGYTF
. | TRBJ2-3 | . | TRBV5-4 | TGTGCCAGCAGCCTCGACTACCTTACGCAGTATTTT | CASSLDYLTQYF
. | TRBJ2-1 | . | TRBV10-3 | TGTGCCACAGCGGACCTATTCTCCTACAATGAGCAGTTCTTC | CATADLFSYNEQFF
. | TRBJ2-3 | . | TRBV5-8 | TGTGCCAGCAGGTACCGGGTGGCCCCTCAAGTGGATACGCAGTATTTT | CASRYRVAPQVDTQYF
. | TRBJ2-7 | . | TRBV7-9 | TGTGCCAGCAACCCCCTTAACGGAGTCGAGCAGTACTTC | CASNPLNGVEQYF
. | TRBJ2-3 | . | TRBV27 | TGTGCCAGCAGTTTCAGCCCGGGGTTATCAGATACGCAGTATTTT | CASSFSPGLSDTQYF
. | TRBJ1-6 | . | TRBV27 | TGTGCCAGCAGTTTATCCCCGTTCAGCGCCTATAATTCACCCCTCCACTTT | CASSLSPFSAYNSPLHF
. | TRBJ1-6 | . | TRBV6-2/TRBV6-3 | TGTGCCAGCGGCCTTTATCAGGGTACAAGACCCCTCCACTTT | CASGLYQGTRPLHF
. | TRBJ1-5 | few | TRBV19 | TGTGCCAGTAGCTACTTGGGGGGGCAGCCCCAGCATTTT | CASSYLGGQPQHF
. | TRBJ1-2 | . | TRBV7-2 | TGTGCCAGCAGCTTAGGAGGCTATGGCTACACCTTC | CASSLGGYGYTF
. | TRBJ1-2 | once | TRBV7-9 | TGTGCCAGCAGCTTAGCCAGGTCCTATGGCTACACCTTC | CASSLARSYGYTF
TRBD1 | TRBJ1-1 | . | TRBV19 | TGTGCCAGTAGTATCAGGGGGCGGGACACTGAAGCTTTCTTT | CASSIRGRDTEAFF
. | TRBJ1-1 | . | TRBV5-1 | TGCGCCAGCAGCTTGAGTTTAGTACAGGATGGGCGCACTGAAGCTTTCTTT | CASSLSLVQDGRTEAFF
. | TRBJ2-3 | . | TRBV19 | TGTGCCAGCGAACACTTCATGCGGGTGAGCACAGATACGCAGTATTTT | CASEHFMRVSTDTQYF
. | TRBJ2-3 | . | TRBV7-6 | TGTGCCAGCAGCTTAGGTGGTTGGCGGGGTAGCACAGATACGCAGTATTTT | CASSLGGWRGSTDTQYF
. | TRBJ1-1 | . | TRBV6-5 | TGTGCCAGCAGGGGCCCCGGGGGGCTGAACACTGAAGCTTTCTTT | CASRGPGGLNTEAFF